The 22 T cell receptor beta chains below all came from one sample that was sequenced in a study of blood T cell repertoires in COVID-19. Profiling relied on immunoSEQ multiplex PCR, and the TCRdb table lists in-frame clones only, not all of them. In the table there are around 200,000 clones, around 81% of which are singletons. The source material was peripheral blood. These TCRs come from a man in his forties or fifties with active or convalescent COVID-19.

The chain couples TRBV11-2 to TRBJ1-6; D ambiguous. CDR3 length: 13 residues. With 1 base removed from V and 9 bases from J, the gap between germline ends came to 7 bases. Germline values: CDR1 SGHAT, CDR2 FQNNGV. CDR3 sequence: CASSLGALSPLHF. The CDR3 nucleotides are TGTGCCAGCAGCTTAGGGGCTCTTTCACCCCTCCACTTT.

The chain couples TRBV19 to TRBJ1-5; 7 bases line up with TRBD1. With V trimmed by 7 bases and J by 2 bases, 11 bases remained unmatched. The CDR3 runs to 16 residues. Germline values: CDR1 LNHDA, CDR2 SQIVND (reference sequence). The CDR3 region has the DNA TGTGCCAGTACCTCGGGACAGCGAGACGGCAATCAGCCCCAGCATTTT. Translation: CASTSGQRDGNQPQHF.

The J gene is TRBJ1-1, the V gene TRBV7-3, with TRBD1 matching 8 bases. The CDR3 length is 15 residues. Germline V gene sequence: CDR1 SGHTA, CDR2 FQGTGA. After removal of 1 base from V and 1 base from J, the junction contained 2 bases not matched to a gene. Here the CDR3 DNA reads TGTGCCAGCAGCTTAATGGGGACAGGGAACACTGAAGCTTTCTTT. Amino acid sequence: CASSLMGTGNTEAFF.

The sample holds a few counts of this clone. The chain links TRBV5-3 to TRBJ1-5; the D gene is possibly TRBD1 (5 bases). TRBV5-3 is filed as an ORF, its function uncertain. Trimming took 2 bases from V and 4 from J, leaving 10 bases between them. The CDR3 is made up of 14 amino acids. The CDR3 loop reads CARSFSGGNQPQHF. In nucleotides, the CDR3 is TGTGCCAGAAGCTTTTCCGGGGGTAATCAGCCCCAGCATTTT.

The chain has TRBV7-2 and TRBJ1-2, with a weak D call TRBD1 (5 bases). This CDR3 has 14 residues. The germline gives CDR1 SGHTA, CDR2 FQGNSA. With 1 base removed from V and 4 bases from J, the gap between germline ends came to 10 bases. The CDR3 reads CASSLVGASYGYTF. The DNA of the CDR3 is TGTGCCAGCAGCTTAGTAGGGGCCTCCTATGGCTACACCTTC.

This clone was detected a few times. V gene TRBV6-1 combines with J gene TRBJ1-4, with D unresolved. Germline V lookup: CDR1 MNHNS, CDR2 SASEGT. The CDR3 consists of 12 residues. Between the trimmed V and J ends, which lost 2 bases and 10 bases, there was a span of 8 bases. As DNA, the CDR3 is TGTGCCAGCAGTGAACCCCCGGGAAAACTGTTTTTT. It translates to CASSEPPGKLFF.

The chain is built from TRBV5-1 and TRBJ1-1, with 7 bases aligning to TRBD1. The V gene end was trimmed by 4 bases and the J gene end by 1 base; junction bases not matched to a gene: 4. The length of the CDR3 is 14 residues. Germline CDR1 is SGHRS and CDR2 is YFSETQ. This CDR3 reads CASSPGQQNTEAFF. The CDR3 DNA reads TGCGCCAGCAGCCCGGGACAGCAGAACACTGAAGCTTTCTTT.

V usage is TRBV19 and J usage is TRBJ1-2, with D hard to call. The CDR3 is 12 residues long. Trimming stripped 3 bases from V and 5 bases from J, with 7 bases between. In germline, CDR1 is LNHDA, CDR2 SQIVND (reference sequence). This CDR3 reads CASSIYGYGYTF. As DNA, the CDR3 is TGTGCCAGTAGTATCTATGGTTATGGCTACACCTTC.

This rearrangement joins TRBV19 to TRBJ1-5; D remains ambiguous. There are 15 residues in the CDR3. V shed 3 bases and J shed 5 bases, with 14 bases lying between them. CDR1 is LNHDA and CDR2 is SQIVND in the germline V gene (reference sequence). This chain's CDR3 is CASSITSGSYQPQHF. CDR3 nucleotides: TGTGCCAGTAGTATCACCAGTGGGAGTTATCAGCCCCAGCATTTT.

The gene calls are TRBV11-2 and TRBJ2-5, with a weak D call TRBD1 (7 bases). The CDR3 extends over 15 amino acids. Germline V lookup: CDR1 SGHAT, CDR2 FQNNGV. V gave up 5 bases and J gave up 4 bases, with 17 bases separating them. The CDR3 DNA reads as TGTGCCAGCAGCCCTAGAGGGCAGGGGGGAGAGACCCAGTACTTC. Translating it yields CASSPRGQGGETQYF.

The chain combines TRBV20-1 with TRBJ1-3; no clear D. Germline assignment: CDR1 DFQATT and CDR2 SNEGSKA (reference sequence). The CDR3 loop spans 11 amino acids. V was clipped by 3 bases and J by 4 bases, with 4 bases between them. CDR3 amino acids: CSARAGNTIYF. CDR3 bases: TGCAGTGCTAGGGCCGGAAACACCATATATTTT.

This clone was picked up a small number of times. This chain joins TRBV5-4 and TRBJ2-2; 9 nucleotides align to TRBD2. Germline lookup yields CDR1 SGHNT and CDR2 YYREEE (reference sequence). The trim removed 5 bases at V and 6 bases at J, leaving 14 bases unmatched. This CDR3 is 17 amino acids long. The CDR3 sequence: CASSPGWLAGSSGELFF. DNA of the CDR3: TGTGCCAGCAGTCCCGGGTGGCTAGCGGGGTCCTCCGGGGAGCTGTTTTTT.

The chain joins TRBV12-3 or TRBV12-4 to TRBJ1-2; D is possibly TRBD1 (6 bases). Deletions cut 7 bases from V and 6 bases from J, with 12 bases between. The CDR3 loop spans 12 amino acids. The CDR3 region is CASTSTGNGYTF. The DNA of the CDR3 is TGTGCCAGCACCAGTACAGGGAATGGCTACACCTTC.

This rearrangement joins TRBV18 to TRBJ2-7; TRBD1 agrees at 9 bases. With 4 bases clipped from V and 0 bases from J, the junction kept 4 bases outside the gene matches. Germline CDR1 KGHSH, CDR2 LQKENI. CDR3 length: 15 residues. CDR3 protein: CASSLMGQGSYEQYF. For the CDR3, the DNA is TGTGCCAGCTCACTTATGGGACAGGGCTCCTACGAGCAGTACTTC.

The V call is TRBV6-1, the J call TRBJ1-2, with TRBD1 identical over 8 bases. Germline CDR1 is MNHNS and CDR2 is SASEGT. The CDR3 spans 17 residues. The trim removed 3 bases at V and 8 bases at J, leaving 17 bases unmatched. CDR3 protein: CASSDYLTGAITIGYTF. CDR3 DNA: TGTGCCAGCAGTGATTACCTGACAGGGGCTATTACGATCGGCTACACCTTC.

The gene calls are TRBV7-6 and TRBJ2-7; 9 bases line up with TRBD2. The CDR3 length is 15 residues. The V gene end was trimmed by 1 base and the J gene end by 0 bases; junction bases not matched to a gene: 1. Per germline, CDR1 SGHVS and CDR2 FNYEAQ. The CDR3 sequence: CASSLDSGGSYEQYF. CDR3 DNA sequence: TGTGCCAGCAGCTTAGATAGCGGGGGCTCCTACGAGCAGTACTTC.

The gene calls are TRBV7-9 and TRBJ1-1; D is uncertain. V lost 1 base and J 0 bases, leaving 15 bases between the germline ends. This CDR3 is 17 amino acids long. Looked up from germline, CDR1 is SEHNR and CDR2 is FQNEAQ (reference sequence). CDR3 nucleotide sequence: TGTGCCAGCAGCTTAGTGACGGGAGACGCTTTGAACACTGAAGCTTTCTTT. Translating it yields CASSLVTGDALNTEAFF.

CDR3 in DNA: TGTGCCAGCAGTAATCAGTACGAGCAGTACTTC. As protein: CASSNQYEQYF. This rearrangement joins TRBV6-2 or TRBV6-3 to TRBJ2-7; no reliable D call. Trimming stripped 5 bases from V and 4 bases from J, with 6 bases between. The CDR3 consists of 11 residues. Germline CDR1 MNHEY, CDR2 SVGEGT.

CDR3 sequence: CASSQDRRLARETQYF. The CDR3 DNA is TGTGCCAGCAGCCAAGATCGAAGACTAGCGCGCGAGACCCAGTACTTC. V is TRBV3-1 (or the pseudogene TRBV3-2) and J is TRBJ2-5; 8 positions agree with TRBD2. The CDR3 extends over 16 amino acids. The ends lost 0 bases at V and 5 bases at J; junction bases unmatched: 8. CDR1 is LGHDT and CDR2 is YNNKEL in the germline V gene (reference sequence).

The chain has TRBV3-1 (or the pseudogene TRBV3-2) and TRBJ1-2; D is undetermined. Trimming left V 0 bases short and J 8 bases short, with 10 bases between. This CDR3 is built from 13 residues. The germline gives CDR1 LGHDT, CDR2 YNNKEL (reference sequence). CDR3 sequence (DNA): TGTGCCAGCAGCCAAGAGCAGAGGGAGGGCTACACCTTC. This translates into CASSQEQREGYTF.

The V gene is TRBV12-5, the J gene TRBJ1-5; D ambiguous. The V end lost 5 bases, the J end lost 7 bases, and 15 bases lay between the germline ends. The CDR3 sequence is 14 residues long. CDR1 LGHNT and CDR2 FRNRAP come from the germline V gene. The CDR3 is CASGPGTGGQPQHF. In nucleotides, the CDR3 is TGTGCTAGTGGTCCCGGCACGGGAGGGCAGCCCCAGCATTTT.

In DNA form, the CDR3 reads TGCGCCAGCAGCCAAGATCTAAGGACAGGTGCCCAAGCTAACTATGGCTACACCTTC. This gives the protein CASSQDLRTGAQANYGYTF. The chain joins TRBV4-3 to TRBJ1-2, with 7 positions matching TRBD1. Germline CDR1 and CDR2: LGHNA and YSLEER. There are 19 residues in the CDR3. V shed 0 bases and J 0 bases; nucleotides not matched to a gene: 13.